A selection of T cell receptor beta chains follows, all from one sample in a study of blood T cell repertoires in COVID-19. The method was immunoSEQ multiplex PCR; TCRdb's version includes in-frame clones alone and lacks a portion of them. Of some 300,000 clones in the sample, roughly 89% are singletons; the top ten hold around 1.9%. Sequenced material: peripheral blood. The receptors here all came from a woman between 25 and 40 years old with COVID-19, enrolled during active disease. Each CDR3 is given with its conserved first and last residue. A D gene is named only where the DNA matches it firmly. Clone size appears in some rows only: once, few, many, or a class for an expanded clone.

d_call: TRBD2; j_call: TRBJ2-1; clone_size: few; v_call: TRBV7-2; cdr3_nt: TGTGCCAGCAGCTTAAACCTCCGGGGGGGCCGAGAAGAGCAGTTCTTC; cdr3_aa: CASSLNLRGGREEQFF
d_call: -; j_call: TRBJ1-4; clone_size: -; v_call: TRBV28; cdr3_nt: TGTGCCAGCAGTTTATCCAATAATGAAAAACTGTTTTTT; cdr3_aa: CASSLSNNEKLFF
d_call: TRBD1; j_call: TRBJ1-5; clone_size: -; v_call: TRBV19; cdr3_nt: TGTGCCAGTAGTATTTGGGCGGGACAGGGCAAAGATCAGCCCCAGCATTTT; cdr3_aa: CASSIWAGQGKDQPQHF
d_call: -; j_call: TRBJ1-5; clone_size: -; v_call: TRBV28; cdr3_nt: TGTGCCAGCATTGGCGGTAATATATACAATCAGCCCCAGCATTTT; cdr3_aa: CASIGGNIYNQPQHF
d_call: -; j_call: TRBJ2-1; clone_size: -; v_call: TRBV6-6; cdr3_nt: TGTGCCAGCAGGGCTGGCGATCTGGGCCTCTACAATGAGCAGTTCTTC; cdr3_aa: CASRAGDLGLYNEQFF
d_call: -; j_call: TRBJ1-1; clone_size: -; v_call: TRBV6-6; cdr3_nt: TGTGCCAGCAGTTACTTAGGTAAACCGGGAGGATCTTTCTTT; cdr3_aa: CASSYLGKPGGSFF
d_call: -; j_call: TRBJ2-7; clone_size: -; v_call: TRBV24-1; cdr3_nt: TGTGCCACCAGTGATGGCAGGTGGGAGCAGTACTTC; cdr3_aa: CATSDGRWEQYF
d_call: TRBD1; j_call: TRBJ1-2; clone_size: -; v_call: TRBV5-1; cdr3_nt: TGCGCCAGCAGCTTCTTACTCCCGGGACAGATTGGCTACACCTTC; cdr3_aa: CASSFLLPGQIGYTF
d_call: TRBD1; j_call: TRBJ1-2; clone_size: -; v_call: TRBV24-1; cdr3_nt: TGTGCCACCAGTGATTCACGGACAGGGGGCTCTTATGGCTACACCTTC; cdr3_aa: CATSDSRTGGSYGYTF
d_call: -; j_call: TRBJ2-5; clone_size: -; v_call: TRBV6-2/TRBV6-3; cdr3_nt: TGTGCCAGCAGTTACCTGGGGCGTGAGACCCAGTACTTC; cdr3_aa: CASSYLGRETQYF
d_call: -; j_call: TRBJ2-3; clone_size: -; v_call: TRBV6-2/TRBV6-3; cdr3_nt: TGTGCCAGCAGTTACTCGGGGCAGGCCCTTAGCACAGATACGCAGTATTTT; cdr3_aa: CASSYSGQALSTDTQYF
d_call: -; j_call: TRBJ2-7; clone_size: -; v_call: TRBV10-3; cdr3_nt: TGTGCCAGTAGACGGGACACCCTATACGAGCAGTACTTC; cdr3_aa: CASRRDTLYEQYF
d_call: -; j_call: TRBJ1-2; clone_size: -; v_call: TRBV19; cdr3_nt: TGTGCCAGCCAACGACAGGCCCCATTATATGGCTACACCTTC; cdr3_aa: CASQRQAPLYGYTF
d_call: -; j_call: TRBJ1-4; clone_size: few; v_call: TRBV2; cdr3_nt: TGTGCCAGCGTCTTACAATTGAATGAAAAACTGTTTTTT; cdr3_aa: CASVLQLNEKLFF
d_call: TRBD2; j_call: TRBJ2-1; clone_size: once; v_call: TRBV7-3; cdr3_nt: TGTGCCAGCAGCTTCGCGGGGGGCCCCGGGAATGAGCAGTTCTTC; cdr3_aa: CASSFAGGPGNEQFF
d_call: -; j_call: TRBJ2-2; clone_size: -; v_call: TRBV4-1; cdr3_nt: TGCGCCAGCAGCATAGGGGCTAACACCGGGGAGCTGTTTTTT; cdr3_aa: CASSIGANTGELFF
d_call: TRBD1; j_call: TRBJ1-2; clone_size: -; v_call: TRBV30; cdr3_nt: TGTGCCTGGAGTGTAGTTTGGGGCAGGGGGGCGTTCTACACCTTC; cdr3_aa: CAWSVVWGRGAFYTF
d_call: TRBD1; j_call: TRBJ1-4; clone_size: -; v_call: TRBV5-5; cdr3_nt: TGTGCCAGCAGCGTGACAGGGGGCATTAGGGAAAAACTGTTTTTT; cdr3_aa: CASSVTGGIREKLFF
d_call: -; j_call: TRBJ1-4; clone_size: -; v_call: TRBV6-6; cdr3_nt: TGTGCCAGCAGTTACGAAAAGGGGCTGACTAATGAAAAACTGTTTTTT; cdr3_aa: CASSYEKGLTNEKLFF
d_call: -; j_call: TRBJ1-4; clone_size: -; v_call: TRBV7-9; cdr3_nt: TGTGCCAGCAGCTTAGCGTTGCGGGGAGGACTGTTTTTT; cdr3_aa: CASSLALRGGLFF
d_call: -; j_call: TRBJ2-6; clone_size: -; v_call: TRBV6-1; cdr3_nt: TGTGCCAGCAGTGCTTTCAGGAGGACTGGGGCCAACGTCCTGACTTTC; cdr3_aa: CASSAFRRTGANVLTF
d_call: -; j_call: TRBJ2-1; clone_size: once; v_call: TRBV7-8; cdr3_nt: TGTGCCAGCAGCCAACATAGGAGCTCCTACAATGAGCAGTTCTTC; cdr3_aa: CASSQHRSSYNEQFF
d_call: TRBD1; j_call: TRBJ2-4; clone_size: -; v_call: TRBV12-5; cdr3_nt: TGTGCTAGTGGTCGGGACAGTAGTTTAGCCAAAAACATTCAGTACTTC; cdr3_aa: CASGRDSSLAKNIQYF
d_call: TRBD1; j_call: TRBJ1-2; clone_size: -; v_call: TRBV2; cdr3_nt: TGTGCCACGCGTCCAGGGGGCGTAGTAAGTGGCTACACCTTC; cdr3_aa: CATRPGGVVSGYTF
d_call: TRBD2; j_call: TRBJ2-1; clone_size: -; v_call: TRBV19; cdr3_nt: TGTGCCAGTCTAGGGATGGGCGGGGGCTACAATGAGCAGTTCTTC; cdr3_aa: CASLGMGGGYNEQFF
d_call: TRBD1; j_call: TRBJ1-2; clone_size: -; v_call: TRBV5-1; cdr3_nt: TGCGCCAGCAGCCCGTACAGGGGTGGTAACTATGGCTACACCTTC; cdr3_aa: CASSPYRGGNYGYTF
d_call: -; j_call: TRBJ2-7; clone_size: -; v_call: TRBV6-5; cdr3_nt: TGTGCCAGCAGTTACACGGGGGACGGCTACTACGAGCAGTACTTC; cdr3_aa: CASSYTGDGYYEQYF
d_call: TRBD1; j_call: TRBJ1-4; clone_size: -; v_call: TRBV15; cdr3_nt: TGTGCCACCAGCAGAGATATTCGGGAGACAGGGGGTGGTGAAAAACTGTTTTTT; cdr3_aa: CATSRDIRETGGGEKLFF
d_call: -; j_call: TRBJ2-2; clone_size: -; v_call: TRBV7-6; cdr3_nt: TGTGCCAGCAGCTTAGTAACCGGGGAGCTGTTTTTT; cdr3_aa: CASSLVTGELFF
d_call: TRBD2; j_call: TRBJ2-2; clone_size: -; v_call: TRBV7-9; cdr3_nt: TGTGCCAGCAGCTTGGGTAGCGGGGTTAACACCGGGGAGCTGTTTTTT; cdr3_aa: CASSLGSGVNTGELFF
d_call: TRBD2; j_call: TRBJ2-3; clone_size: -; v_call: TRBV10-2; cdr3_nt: TGCGCCAGCAGGGGACTAGCGGCGCAAGCGAAAGATACGCAGTATTTT; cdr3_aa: CASRGLAAQAKDTQYF
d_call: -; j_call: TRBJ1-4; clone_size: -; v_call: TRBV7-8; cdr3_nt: TGTGCCAGCAGTCACCGGGGAAATGTTATAGAAAAACTGTTTTTT; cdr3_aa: CASSHRGNVIEKLFF
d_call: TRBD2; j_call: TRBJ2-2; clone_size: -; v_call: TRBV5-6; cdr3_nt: TGTGCCAGCAGCTCAGAGATAGGACTAGCGGGAGTGAACACCGGGGAGCTGTTTTTT; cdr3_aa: CASSSEIGLAGVNTGELFF
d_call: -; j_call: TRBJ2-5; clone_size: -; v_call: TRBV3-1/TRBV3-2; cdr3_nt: TGTGCCAGCAGCCCCAACAGGGGAGGAGAGACCCAGTACTTC; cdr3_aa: CASSPNRGGETQYF
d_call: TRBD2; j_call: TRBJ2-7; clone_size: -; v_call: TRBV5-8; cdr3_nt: TGTGCCAGCAGCCGACGGACTAGCGGGGGGGAGCAGTACTTC; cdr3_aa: CASSRRTSGGEQYF
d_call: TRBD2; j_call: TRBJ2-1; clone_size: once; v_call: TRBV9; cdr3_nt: TGTGCCAGCAGCGGTAGGGGGACTAGCTCCTACAATGAGCAGTTCTTC; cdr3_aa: CASSGRGTSSYNEQFF
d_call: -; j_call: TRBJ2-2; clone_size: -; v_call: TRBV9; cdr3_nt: TGTGCCAGCAGCGCAGTAGCGGACCCAAACACCGGGGAGCTGTTTTTT; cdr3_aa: CASSAVADPNTGELFF
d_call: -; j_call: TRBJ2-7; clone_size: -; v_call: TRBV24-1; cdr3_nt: TGTGCCACCAGTGATTCGCGATCAAGCTCCTACGAGCAGTACTTC; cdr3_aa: CATSDSRSSSYEQYF
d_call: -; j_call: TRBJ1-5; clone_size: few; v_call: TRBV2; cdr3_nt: TGTGCCAGTACAGGTTTAAATCAGCCCCAGCATTTT; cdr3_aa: CASTGLNQPQHF
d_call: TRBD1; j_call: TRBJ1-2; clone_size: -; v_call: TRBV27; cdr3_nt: TGTGCCAGCAAGGGGGCAGAAGGCTACACCTTC; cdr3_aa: CASKGAEGYTF